This TCR beta chain was sequenced during a study of T cells in Graves' hyperthyroidism and ophthalmopathy. The CDR3 loop spans 15 amino acids. Germline values: CDR1 LGHNT, CDR2 FRNRAP. Trimming cost V 1 base and J 0 bases, with 7 bases left between them. This clonotype was observed many times. Amplified TCR beta CDR3 regions came from RNA transcripts. TCR CDR3 underwent first-round RT-PCR with the HTBI primer set. TCRdb called the multiplex PCR reads again in MiXCR, with one record for every CDR3 protein. The top ten hold 26% of the sample, which has about 550,000 distinct CDR3 sequences, around 20% seen once. On the basis of clinical symptoms, serum thyroxine and TRAb, thyroid ultrasound and orbital computed tomography, diagnoses were made.

The chain uses TRBV12-5 and TRBJ1-3; the D is unclear. The sequence derives from a man between 18 and 35 years old with Graves' hyperthyroidism. The material sequenced was blood. The CDR3 here is CASGLDSNSGNTIYF. CDR3 in DNA: TGTGCTAGTGGTTTGGACAGCAACTCTGGAAACACCATATATTTT.